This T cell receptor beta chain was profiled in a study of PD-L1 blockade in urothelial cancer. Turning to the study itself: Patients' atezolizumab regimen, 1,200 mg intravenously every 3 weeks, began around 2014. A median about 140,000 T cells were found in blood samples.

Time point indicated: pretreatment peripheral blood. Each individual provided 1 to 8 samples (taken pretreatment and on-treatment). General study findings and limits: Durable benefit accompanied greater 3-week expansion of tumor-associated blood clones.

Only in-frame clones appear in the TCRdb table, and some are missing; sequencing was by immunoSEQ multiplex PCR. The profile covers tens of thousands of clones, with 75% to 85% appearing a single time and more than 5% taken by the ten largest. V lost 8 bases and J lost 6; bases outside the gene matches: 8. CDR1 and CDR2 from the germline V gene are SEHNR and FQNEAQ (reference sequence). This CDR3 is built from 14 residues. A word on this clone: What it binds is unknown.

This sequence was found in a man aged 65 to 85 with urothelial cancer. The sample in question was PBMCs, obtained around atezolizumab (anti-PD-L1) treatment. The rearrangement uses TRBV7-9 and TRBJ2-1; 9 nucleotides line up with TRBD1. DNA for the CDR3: TGTGCCAGCTCGCGGACAGGGGAAGGCAATGAGCAGTTCTTC. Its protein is CASSRTGEGNEQFF.